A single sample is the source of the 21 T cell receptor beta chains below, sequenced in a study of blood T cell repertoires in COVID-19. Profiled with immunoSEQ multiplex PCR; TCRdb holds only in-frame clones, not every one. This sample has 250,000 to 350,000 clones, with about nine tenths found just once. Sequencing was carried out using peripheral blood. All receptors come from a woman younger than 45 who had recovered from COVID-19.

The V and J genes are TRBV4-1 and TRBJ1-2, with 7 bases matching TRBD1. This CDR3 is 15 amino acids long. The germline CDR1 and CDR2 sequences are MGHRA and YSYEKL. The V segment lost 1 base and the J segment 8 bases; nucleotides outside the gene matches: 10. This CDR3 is CASSQAPRVGGGYTF. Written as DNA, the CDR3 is TGCGCCAGCAGCCAAGCCCCCCGGGTAGGGGGCGGCTACACCTTC.

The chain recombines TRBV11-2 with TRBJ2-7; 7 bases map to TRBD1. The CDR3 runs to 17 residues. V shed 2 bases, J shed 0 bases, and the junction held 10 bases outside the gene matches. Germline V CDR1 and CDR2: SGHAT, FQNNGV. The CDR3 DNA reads TGTGCCAGCAGCTTACCCCCGGTGGGACAGAGCTCCTACGAGCAGTACTTC. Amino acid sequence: CASSLPPVGQSSYEQYF.

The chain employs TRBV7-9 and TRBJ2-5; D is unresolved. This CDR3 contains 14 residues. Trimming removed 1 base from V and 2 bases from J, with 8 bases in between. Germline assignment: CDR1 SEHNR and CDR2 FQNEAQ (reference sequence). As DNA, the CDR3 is TGTGCCAGCAGCTTAGGGCTGGTACAAGAGACCCAGTACTTC. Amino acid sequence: CASSLGLVQETQYF.

CDR3 sequence reads: CASSFLRTSGGAQYF. CDR3 DNA sequence: TGTGCCAGCAGTTTCCTTAGGACTAGCGGGGGTGCTCAGTACTTC. This chain uses TRBV28 with TRBJ2-5; TRBD2 aligns across 13 bases. There are 15 residues in the CDR3. Germline CDR1 is MDHEN and CDR2 is SYDVKM. V shed 3 bases, J shed 11 bases, and the junction held 9 bases outside the gene matches.

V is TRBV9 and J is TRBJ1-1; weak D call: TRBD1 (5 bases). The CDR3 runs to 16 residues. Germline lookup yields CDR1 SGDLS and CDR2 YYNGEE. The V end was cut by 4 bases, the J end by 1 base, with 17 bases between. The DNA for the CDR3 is TGTGCCAGCAGCCCGGCCGGGGGACGGCAGAACACTGAAGCTTTCTTT. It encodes CASSPAGGRQNTEAFF. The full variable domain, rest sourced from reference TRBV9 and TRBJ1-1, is DSGVTQTPKHLITATGQRVTLRCSPRSGDLSVYWYQQSLDQGLQFLIQYYNGEERAKGNILERFSAQQFPDLHSELNLSSLELGDSALYFCASSPAGGRQNTEAFFGQGTRLTVV.

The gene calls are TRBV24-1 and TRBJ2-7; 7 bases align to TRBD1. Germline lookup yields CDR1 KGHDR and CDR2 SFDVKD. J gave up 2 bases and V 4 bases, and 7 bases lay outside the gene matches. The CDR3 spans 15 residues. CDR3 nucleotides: TGTGCCACCAGTGAAAATGGACAGGACCCCTACGAGCAGTACTTC. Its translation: CATSENGQDPYEQYF.

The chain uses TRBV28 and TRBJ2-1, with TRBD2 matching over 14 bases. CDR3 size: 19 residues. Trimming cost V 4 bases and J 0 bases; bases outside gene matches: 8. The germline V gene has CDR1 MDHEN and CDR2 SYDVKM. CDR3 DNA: TGTGCCAGCAGTTCGGCCGGACTAGCGGGGGGAAGCTCCTACAATGAGCAGTTCTTC. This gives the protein CASSSAGLAGGSSYNEQFF.

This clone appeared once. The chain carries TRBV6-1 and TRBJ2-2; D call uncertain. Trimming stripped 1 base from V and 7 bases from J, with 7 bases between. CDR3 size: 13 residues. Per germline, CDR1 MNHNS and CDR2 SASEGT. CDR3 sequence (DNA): TGTGCCAGCAGTGAAGGCGAAAGCGGGGAGCTGTTTTTT. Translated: CASSEGESGELFF.

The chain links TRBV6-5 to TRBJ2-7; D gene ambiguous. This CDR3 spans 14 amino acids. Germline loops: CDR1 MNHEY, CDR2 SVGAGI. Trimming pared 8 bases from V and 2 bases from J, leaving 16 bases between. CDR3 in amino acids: CASLSTLTPYEQYF. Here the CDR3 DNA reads TGTGCCAGCCTATCGACACTGACCCCCTACGAGCAGTACTTC.

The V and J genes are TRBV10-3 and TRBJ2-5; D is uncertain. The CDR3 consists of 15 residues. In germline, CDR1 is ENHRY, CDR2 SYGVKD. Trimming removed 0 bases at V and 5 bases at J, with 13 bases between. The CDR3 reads CAISESYGFGETQYF. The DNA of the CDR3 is TGTGCCATCAGTGAGTCTTACGGGTTCGGGGAGACCCAGTACTTC.

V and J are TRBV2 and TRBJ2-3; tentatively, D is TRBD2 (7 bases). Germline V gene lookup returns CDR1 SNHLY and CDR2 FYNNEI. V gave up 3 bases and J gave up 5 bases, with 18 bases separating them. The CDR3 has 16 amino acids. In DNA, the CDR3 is TGTGCCAGCAGTGAGGATTCGGGGGGCAGAGAAGATACGCAGTATTTT. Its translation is CASSEDSGGREDTQYF.

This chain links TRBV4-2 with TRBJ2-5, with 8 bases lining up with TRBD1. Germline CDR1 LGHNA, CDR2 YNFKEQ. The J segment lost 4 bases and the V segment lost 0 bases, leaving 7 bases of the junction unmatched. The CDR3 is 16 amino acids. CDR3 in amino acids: CASSQERQGLGETQYF. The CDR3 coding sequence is TGTGCCAGCAGCCAAGAGAGACAGGGGCTGGGAGAGACCCAGTACTTC.

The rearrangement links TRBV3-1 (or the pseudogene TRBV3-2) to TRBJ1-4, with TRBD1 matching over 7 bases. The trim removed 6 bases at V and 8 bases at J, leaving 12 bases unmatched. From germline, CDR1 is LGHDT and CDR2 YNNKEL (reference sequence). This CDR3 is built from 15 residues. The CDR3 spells CASSTPGTAGEKLFF. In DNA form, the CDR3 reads TGTGCCAGCAGTACGCCCGGGACAGCTGGCGAAAAACTGTTTTTT.

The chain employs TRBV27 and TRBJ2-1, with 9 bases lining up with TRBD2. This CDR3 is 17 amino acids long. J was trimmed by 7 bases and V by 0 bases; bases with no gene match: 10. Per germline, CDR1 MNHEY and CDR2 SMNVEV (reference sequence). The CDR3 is CASSLSLGGGALNEQFF. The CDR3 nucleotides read TGTGCCAGCAGTTTATCGCTGGGCGGGGGGGCCCTAAATGAGCAGTTCTTC.

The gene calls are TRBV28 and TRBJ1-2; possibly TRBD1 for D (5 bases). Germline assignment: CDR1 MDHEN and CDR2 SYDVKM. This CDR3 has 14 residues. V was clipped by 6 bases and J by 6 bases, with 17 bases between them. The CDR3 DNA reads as TGTGCCAGCAGAATACCGACAGCCGACCATGGCTACACCTTC. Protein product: CASRIPTADHGYTF.

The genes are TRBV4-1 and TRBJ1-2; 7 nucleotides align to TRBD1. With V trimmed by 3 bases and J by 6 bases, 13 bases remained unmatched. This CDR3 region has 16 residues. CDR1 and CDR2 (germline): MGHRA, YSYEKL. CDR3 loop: CASSHLMTQGRDGYTF. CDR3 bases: TGCGCCAGCAGCCACCTTATGACACAGGGGCGAGATGGCTACACCTTC.

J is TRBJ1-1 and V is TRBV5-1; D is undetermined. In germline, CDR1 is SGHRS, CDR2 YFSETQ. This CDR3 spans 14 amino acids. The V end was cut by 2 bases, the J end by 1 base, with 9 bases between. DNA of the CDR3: TGCGCCAGCAGCTTTAAGTCAGGGAACACTGAAGCTTTCTTT. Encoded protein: CASSFKSGNTEAFF.

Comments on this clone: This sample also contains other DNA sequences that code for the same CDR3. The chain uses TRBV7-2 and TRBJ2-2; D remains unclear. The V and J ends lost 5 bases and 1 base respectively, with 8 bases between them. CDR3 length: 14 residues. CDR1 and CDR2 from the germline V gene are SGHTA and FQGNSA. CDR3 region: CASSLGLNTGELFF. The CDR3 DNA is TGTGCCAGCAGCCTCGGGTTGAACACCGGGGAGCTGTTTTTT.

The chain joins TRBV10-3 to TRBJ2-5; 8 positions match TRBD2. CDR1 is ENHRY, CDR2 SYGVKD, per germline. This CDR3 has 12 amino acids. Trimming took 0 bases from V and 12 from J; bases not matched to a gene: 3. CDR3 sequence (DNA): TGTGCCATCAGTGAGTCGAAACTAGCGGAGTACTTC. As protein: CAISESKLAEYF.

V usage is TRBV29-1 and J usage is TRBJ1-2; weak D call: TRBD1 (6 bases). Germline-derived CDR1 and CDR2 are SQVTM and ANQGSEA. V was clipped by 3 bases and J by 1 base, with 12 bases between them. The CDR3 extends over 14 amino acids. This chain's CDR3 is CSVDQQQGNYGYTF. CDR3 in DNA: TGCAGCGTTGACCAACAACAGGGTAACTATGGCTACACCTTC. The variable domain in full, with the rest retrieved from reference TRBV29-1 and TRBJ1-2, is SAVISQKPSRDICQRGTSLTIQCQVDSQVTMMFWYRQQPGQSLTLIATANQGSEATYESGFVIDKFPISRPNLTFSTLTVSNMSPEDSSIYLCSVDQQQGNYGYTFGSGTRLTVV.

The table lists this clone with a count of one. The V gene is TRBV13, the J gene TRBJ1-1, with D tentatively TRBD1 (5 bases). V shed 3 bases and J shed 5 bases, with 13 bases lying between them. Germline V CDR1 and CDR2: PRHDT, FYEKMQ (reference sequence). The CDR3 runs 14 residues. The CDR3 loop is CASSFDSAGTEAFF. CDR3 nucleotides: TGTGCCAGCAGCTTTGATTCGGCAGGGACTGAAGCTTTCTTT.